The next 2 T cell receptor beta chains were all read from a single sample in a study of blood T cell repertoires in COVID-19. Assay used: immunoSEQ multiplex PCR; TCRdb lists only in-frame clones, some missing. Here the sample spans over 200,000 clones, about 87% being singletons. Material: peripheral blood. These receptors were obtained from a man between 60 and 75 years old who had recovered from COVID-19.

The rearrangement joins TRBV4-2 to TRBJ2-5; 12 bases match TRBD2. This CDR3 contains 13 residues. Trimming cost V 9 bases and J 3 bases; bases outside gene matches: 2. Germline V lookup: CDR1 LGHNA, CDR2 YNFKEQ. CDR3 sequence: CASRTSGEETQYF. In DNA, the CDR3 is TGTGCCAGTCGGACTAGCGGGGAAGAGACCCAGTACTTC.

The chain combines TRBV25-1 with TRBJ1-2, with 8 bases fitting TRBD1. Germline CDR1 and CDR2: MGHDK and SYGVNS. The CDR3 consists of 13 residues. The ends lost 6 bases at V and 6 bases at J; junction bases unmatched: 6. The CDR3 DNA follows: TGTGCCAGCAGCCATACAGGGGGAGATGGCTACACCTTC. It is translated as CASSHTGGDGYTF.